The source of this T cell receptor (beta chain) is a study of blood T cell repertoires in COVID-19. In the authors' workflow: Amplification of reference gene primers was used by the study to estimate nucleated cell counts. Clones were read by immunoSEQ multiplex PCR, and TCRdb kept only the in-frame ones, dropping some. Clonal size and the V and J genes are those of that table, whereas D and trimming came from the DNA. Here the sample spans approximately 280,000 clones, just under 90% being singletons. Participant age was roughly 18 to 89 years, and participants resided in approximately 25 US areas. Participants reported their clinical history, and cohort assignment relied on those reports. Before being deemed recovered, Cohort 3 donors had two negative PCRs, clearance, or symptom resolution. This CDR3 has 14 amino acids.

The V call is TRBV21-1, the J call TRBJ1-5; whether TRBD1, the table's D call, matches the DNA was not checked. TRBV21-1 is annotated as a pseudogene. The specimen was PBMCs or T cells enriched from blood (not recorded which). This receptor was identified in a woman aged 60-75 years who had recovered from COVID-19. CDR3 protein: CASSPRDIDQPQHF. The DNA for the CDR3 is TGTGCCAGCAGCCCCCGGGACATTGATCAGCCCCAGCATTTT.